This TCR beta chain stems from a study of shared clonotypes between healthy human individuals (dated by TCRdb to about 2020). About the investigation overall: Two women and a few men aged 18 to 49 years were included in the cohort. To estimate repertoire size and how much clonotype sharing occurs between individuals, the study deeply sequenced the blood TCR repertoires of about five healthy adults. Libraries were prepared and TCR repertoires were sequenced by different laboratories using diverse techniques, in order to increase sequencing depth and limit assay-specific biases. Leukapheresis yielded between about 0.85 and 10 billion PBMCs per donor. For each donor, CD4 naive and CD4 memory were each run on three plates, CD8 naive on two plates, and CD8 memory on one plate.

Comment on this clone: The clone's antigen remains unknown. One base away there is no much larger clone; base qualities are not given. This sample also contains other DNA sequences that code for the same CDR3.

Using the deep immunoSEQ assay, TCR CDR3 regions were amplified from genomic DNA by multiplex PCR. For each cell subset, the extracted genomic DNA was distributed evenly across all wells of several immunoSEQ 96-well plates, and each plate served as one replicate. For sorted subsets, around 200 ng genomic DNA, equal to about 30,000 T cell genomes, was loaded into each replicate PCR. Purified libraries were quantified with a Qubit 3.0 fluorometer, sized on a Bioanalyzer 2100, and re-quantified with the KAPA Library Quantification kit. Each immunoSEQ 96-well plate was sequenced on its own single-read 150-cycle Illumina NextSeq 550 flow cell. Concerning the study's data processing: Because only junctional sequences without quality scores were contained in the immunoSEQ output, filtering matching that applied to full-length reads could not be performed. To assign V/J genes and CDR3, sequences were annotated against IMGT germline references using PyIR, a Python wrapper for IgBLAST v1.9. Reads were filtered out if the reads had weak V/J assignments (E-value above 1e-6), no CDR3, stop codons, out-of-frame junctions, or ambiguous translated residues. V3J clonotypes were defined by identical inferred V gene, J gene, and CDR3 amino acid sequence. To compute the percentage overlap between repertoires, the number of shared unique clonotypes was divided by the size of the smaller repertoire. Richness of each repertoire was evaluated using RTK rarefaction, the Chao1 estimator, and Recon v2.1 estimates of unobserved clonotypes. Generation probabilities for all TCRbeta clonotypes obtained by the gDNA method from a handful of donors were computed using OLGA. In its TCRdb copy, this immuneACCESS table keeps in-frame sequences only and misses some clones. Where compared with another copy, unresolved V genes explain less than half of these, and the others have no known cause. The V and J calls and clone size come from that table; D and trimming were worked out from the DNA. This sample has about 2 million clones in its table, and approximately 95% of those were observed once. The ten largest account for 1.2% of the sample.

Paper-wide results and their limitations: The small number of donors limited the genetic and exposure-history diversity represented. Naive subsets generally had larger estimated clonotype richness than memory subsets did. Even with the large sequencing depth, rarefaction of the sorted-subset datasets indicated that sequencing was incomplete. When four donors were compared, the shared fraction of clonotypes was 5% to 6.5% for naive CD4, about 4% for naive CD8, 2% to 2.5% for memory CD4, and 0.35% to 0.4% for memory CD8. Only blood was sampled, and tissue TCR repertoires likely differ from those in blood. Higher generation probabilities were observed for clonotypes shared by all four sorted-subset donors than for non-shared clonotypes. Pairwise subsampling indicated that sequencing depth was expected to affect the degree of clonotype sharing among donors.

For the CD8 naive samples, CD45RO-negative cells were positively selected for CCR7, yielding a CD45RA+CCR7+ population from which TemRA cells were excluded. The donors were healthy, HIV-negative adults with no recently reported acute infections or vaccinations. Every donor was a Caucasian adult residing in Nashville, Tennessee, USA. After blood collection by leukapheresis, PBMCs were isolated using Ficoll-Histopaque density gradient centrifugation and then cryopreserved in the vapor phase of liquid nitrogen. Purity and quantity of every magnetically sorted T cell population were checked by analytical flow cytometry. Each sorted fraction had its genomic DNA isolated and then quantified by UV absorbance on a Nanodrop 2000c. Looking up the germline V gene (reference sequence) yields CDR1 SEHNR and CDR2 FQNEAQ. Including cysteine and phenylalanine, the CDR3 has 11 amino acids. Solely the CDR3 DNA is kept, with 33 bases framed from the first base. V is shortened by 2 bases, J by 4 bases, and the region joining them spans 2 bases.

The TCR was taken from a man aged 18 to 30 in good health. The sequence joins TRBV7-9 to TRBJ1-1, with the D segment identity uncertain. The sequenced sample consisted of naive CD8+ T cells sorted from blood. Read against the paper, the sample's cell subset or site label means: CD45RA+CCR7+. The bases read TGTGCCAGCAGCTTAACCACTGAAGCTTTCTTT. This gives the protein CASSLTTEAFF.